This is a list of T cell receptor beta chains from one sample in a study of identifying expanded T cells in peripheral blood. Repertoires were generated with immunoSEQ multiplex PCR, while TCRdb's copy carries only in-frame clones and drops some. The top ten hold roughly 15% of the sample, which has about 58,000 clones, approximately 83% seen once. Material: blood. The receptor source for this set is a person between 18 and 75 years old in good health. Each CDR3 is given with its conserved first and last residue. Each record gives: J gene, clone size, D gene, V gene, CDR3 DNA, CDR3 protein. A D gene is named only where the DNA matches it firmly. Not every row has a clone size; where given, it reads once, few, many or a size class.

TRBJ2-5 | - | - | TRBV7-9 | TGTGCCAGCAGCTTCCCCCCTCGGGGGGCGCGTCTCTACCAAGAGACCCAGTACTTC | CASSFPPRGARLYQETQYF
TRBJ1-5 | once | TRBD1 | TRBV7-8 | TGTGCCAGCAGCTTAGGTCAGGGGGACAATCAGCCCCAGCATTTT | CASSLGQGDNQPQHF
TRBJ1-5 | - | TRBD1 | TRBV9 | TGTGCCAGCAGCCCACATGCGGGGACAGGGGCTCAGCCCCAGCATTTT | CASSPHAGTGAQPQHF
TRBJ2-3 | - | - | TRBV5-6 | TGTGCCAGCAGCCGGCCGGATACGCAGTATTTT | CASSRPDTQYF
TRBJ2-3 | - | - | TRBV7-8 | TGTGCCAGCAGCTTACAGGGGCCCGCAGATACGCAGTATTTT | CASSLQGPADTQYF
TRBJ2-5 | - | - | TRBV4-1 | TGCGCCAGCAGCCAAGCGGGCTCGAAAGAGACCCAGTACTTC | CASSQAGSKETQYF
TRBJ1-6 | - | - | TRBV30 | TGTGCCTGGAGTGGGCAGAATAATTCACCCCTCCACTTT | CAWSGQNNSPLHF
TRBJ2-3 | - | - | TRBV21-1 | TGTGCCAGCAGCCCGATCAGGGGGAGGGGGGATACGCAGTATTTT | CASSPIRGRGDTQYF
TRBJ2-3 | - | - | TRBV30 | TGTGCCTGGAGTGGTAGTTCGTTTAGCACAGATACGCAGTATTTT | CAWSGSSFSTDTQYF
TRBJ2-2 | - | - | TRBV4-3 | TGCGCCAGCAGCCAAGGGGGACTGGTAAACACCGGGGAGCTGTTTTTT | CASSQGGLVNTGELFF
TRBJ2-1 | - | TRBD2 | TRBV27 | TGTGCCAGCAGTTTACGCCTAGCGGGACCCAATGAGCAGTTCTTC | CASSLRLAGPNEQFF
TRBJ2-5 | - | TRBD2 | TRBV11-3 | TGTGCCAGCAGCTTAGGGACCACTAGCGGGAGAGGGCAAGAGACCCAGTACTTC | CASSLGTTSGRGQETQYF
TRBJ1-4 | - | - | TRBV30 | TGTGCCTGTACGACAGAGCCTAATGAAAAACTGTTTTTT | CACTTEPNEKLFF
TRBJ1-3 | - | TRBD1 | TRBV18 | TGTGCCAGCTCACCGGACAGGGAGGGCTCTGGAAACACCATATATTTT | CASSPDREGSGNTIYF
TRBJ1-2 | - | - | TRBV6-5 | TGTGCCAGCAGTTACTCTGGGTCCTCGACGAATGGCTACACCTTC | CASSYSGSSTNGYTF
TRBJ2-7 | - | - | TRBV21-1 | TGTGCCAGCAGCAAGACTAGCGACTTCTACGAGCAGTACTTC | CASSKTSDFYEQYF
TRBJ1-2 | - | TRBD1 | TRBV6-5 | TGTGCCAGCAGGCGAACGGGACAGGGAGGTCGCTACACCTTC | CASRRTGQGGRYTF
TRBJ2-1 | few | - | TRBV19 | TGTGCCAGTAGTATGATCCGGTTGGTCAGATCGAATGAGCAGTTCTTC | CASSMIRLVRSNEQFF
TRBJ2-1 | - | - | TRBV7-9 | TGTGCCAGCAGCCCCCCGGGCCAGGTGGGGAATGAGCAGTTCTTC | CASSPPGQVGNEQFF
TRBJ2-7 | - | - | TRBV18 | TGTGCCAGCTCCTACACGGAAAGCTCCTACGAGCAGTACTTC | CASSYTESSYEQYF
TRBJ1-2 | - | - | TRBV2 | TGTGCCAGCAGTGTTTATGGGGGAGGGAACTATGGCTACACCTTC | CASSVYGGGNYGYTF
TRBJ1-5 | - | - | TRBV30 | TGTGCCTGGAGCCCGGACGGAAATCAGCCCCAGCATTTT | CAWSPDGNQPQHF
TRBJ1-2 | many | - | TRBV11-2 | TGTGCCAGCAGCTCGACAGAAAACTCTAACTATGGCTACACCTTC | CASSSTENSNYGYTF
TRBJ2-5 | - | - | TRBV4-1 | TGCGCCAGCAGCCAAGATGCGGGGCCCCAAGAGACCCAGTACTTC | CASSQDAGPQETQYF
TRBJ2-5 | - | - | TRBV27 | TGTGCCAGCAGTTTAGAACCTCAGGGGAGAGAGACCCAGTACTTC | CASSLEPQGRETQYF
TRBJ2-7 | - | TRBD1 | TRBV7-9 | TGTGCCAGCAGCGGGGGACAGGGGGCCTACGAGCAGTACTTC | CASSGGQGAYEQYF
TRBJ2-1 | many | - | TRBV6-6 | TGTGCCAGCAAGCTAGAAGGTCGGCAGTTCTTC | CASKLEGRQFF
TRBJ1-1 | - | - | TRBV5-4 | TGTGCCAGCAGGCCGGGACTCATCACTGAAGCTTTCTTT | CASRPGLITEAFF
TRBJ2-3 | - | TRBD2 | TRBV7-2 | TGTGCCAGCAGCTCAGGCCTAGCGGGGGCAGAGGGTACGCAGTATTTT | CASSSGLAGAEGTQYF
TRBJ2-5 | - | - | TRBV5-1 | TGCGCCAGCAGCTTGGGTAGGACTGAAGAGACCCAGTACTTC | CASSLGRTEETQYF
TRBJ2-3 | once | - | TRBV5-4 | TGTGCCAGCAGCTGGGACACCACAGATACGCAGTATTTT | CASSWDTTDTQYF
TRBJ1-1 | - | - | TRBV6-1 | TGTGCCAGCAGTGCAAGGGGGACAGAAGCTTTCTTT | CASSARGTEAFF
TRBJ2-1 | - | - | TRBV7-3 | TGTGCCAGCAGCTTAATTCGGTTAGGTGAGCAGTTCTTC | CASSLIRLGEQFF
TRBJ1-6 | - | - | TRBV2 | TGTGCCAGCAGTGAGCGGACCCACACCCTCCACTTT | CASSERTHTLHF
TRBJ2-3 | - | - | TRBV27 | TGTGCCAGCAGGGAAGGGGCCCACGGCGGCACAGATACGCAGTATTTT | CASREGAHGGTDTQYF
TRBJ1-1 | - | TRBD1 | TRBV5-1 | TGCGCCAGCAGCAAGAGATACAGGGGGGACACTGAAGCTTTCTTT | CASSKRYRGDTEAFF
TRBJ2-1 | - | - | TRBV9 | TGTGCCATGACCGGCGGGACCTACAATGAGCAGTTCTTC | CAMTGGTYNEQFF
TRBJ1-6 | - | - | TRBV11-2 | TGTGCCAGCCAAGAGGCCGGGATCGATTCACCCCTCCACTTT | CASQEAGIDSPLHF
TRBJ2-1 | - | - | TRBV9 | TGTGCCAGCAGCGTGAGGGACCATAACAATGAGCAGTTCTTC | CASSVRDHNNEQFF
TRBJ2-7 | - | - | TRBV5-6 | TGTGCCAGCAGCTTGTTGGCCTCCTACGAGCAGTACTTC | CASSLLASYEQYF
TRBJ2-1 | - | TRBD2 | TRBV6-5 | TGTGCCAGCAGTTACCGCGGGGGGCCCTACAATGAGCAGTTCTTC | CASSYRGGPYNEQFF
TRBJ2-7 | - | - | TRBV9 | TGTGCCAGCAGCGTAGCAGCGGTTAGCTCCTACGAGCAGTACTTC | CASSVAAVSSYEQYF
TRBJ2-3 | - | TRBD1 | TRBV25-1 | TGTGCCAGCAGTGAATTTGTAGGGGGCGCAGATACGCAGTATTTT | CASSEFVGGADTQYF
TRBJ2-2 | - | TRBD1 | TRBV15 | TGTGCCACCAGCAGAGATCCAAGGGACAGCCCCTCTAACACCGGGGAGCTGTTTTTT | CATSRDPRDSPSNTGELFF
TRBJ2-1 | - | TRBD2 | TRBV4-2 | TGTGCCAGCAGCCAAGAAATGCGAGCGGGGGACAATGAGCAGTTCTTC | CASSQEMRAGDNEQFF
TRBJ2-7 | - | - | TRBV7-2 | TGTGCCAGCAGCCCAAACACAGGACCGGGGGAGCAGTACTTC | CASSPNTGPGEQYF
TRBJ1-6 | medium-sized | TRBD1 | TRBV6-5 | TGTGCCAGCAGTTTGACGACAGGGAGGAATTCACCCCTCCACTTT | CASSLTTGRNSPLHF
TRBJ1-5 | - | - | TRBV6-5 | TGTGCCAGCAGCCACCCTAATCAGCCCCAGCATTTT | CASSHPNQPQHF
TRBJ2-1 | - | - | TRBV5-1 | TGCGCCAGCAGCTCCGACGGACGGATCAATGAGCAGTTCTTC | CASSSDGRINEQFF
TRBJ2-2 | once | - | TRBV20-1 | TGCAGTGCCCGGGGGCCCGGGGAGCTGTTTTTT | CSARGPGELFF
TRBJ1-4 | - | TRBD1 | TRBV15 | TGTGCCACCAGCACACCCCCCAGGGGGGGTAATGAAAAACTGTTTTTT | CATSTPPRGGNEKLFF